Below, 13 T cell receptor beta chains from the same sample are listed, as sequenced in a study of tumor and adjacent non-tumor tissue in lung cancer. No cell sorting was done before RNA was extracted from the tissue. The library came from three nested PCR rounds adapted from ARM-PCR protocols. TCRdb used MiXCR to reprocess the multiplex PCR reads, holding one entry per CDR3 protein. The sample lists 120,000 to 150,000 distinct CDR3 sequences, approximately 64% occurring once. The sample taken for sequencing was lung tumor tissue. The origin of the receptors is a man in his sixties with small cell lung cancer.

A word on this clonotype: Mismatch with germline at one junction end may stem from a read error. V is TRBV29-1 and J is TRBJ2-3, with D tentatively TRBD2 (5 bases). Germline assignment: CDR1 SQVTM and CDR2 ANQGSEA. This CDR3 has 13 amino acids. CDR3 DNA: TGTAGCGTTGATACCGCGGTCACAGATACGCAGTATTTT. Amino acid sequence: CSVDTAVTDTQYF.

This clonotype came up a few times. This chain connects TRBV7-8 to TRBJ2-5; the D is unclear. This CDR3 comprises 14 residues. Trimming removed 0 bases at V and 4 bases at J, with 9 bases between. The germline V gene has CDR1 SGHVS and CDR2 FQNEAQ. Written as DNA, the CDR3 is TGTGCCAGCAGCTTAGCGTGGGTGAGAGAGACCCAGTACTTC. Protein product: CASSLAWVRETQYF.

Points on this clonotype: One base away lies a much larger clone, so this may be a sequencing read error. The V call is TRBV7-8, the J call TRBJ2-5; D is uncertain. Trimming cost V 5 bases and J 1 base, with 8 bases left between them. Germline CDR1 SGHVS, CDR2 FQNEAQ. This CDR3 has 13 residues. Written as DNA, the CDR3 is TGTGCCAGCAGCCCAAAGGCCCAAGAGACCCAGTACTTC. Translating gives CASSPKAQETQYF.

This clonotype came up once. Mismatch with germline at one junction end may stem from a read error. The CDR3: CASSPRRNQETQYF. Written as DNA, the CDR3 is TGTGCCAGCAGCCCTAGACGGAATCAAGAAACCCAGTACTTC. V gene TRBV7-9 combines with J gene TRBJ2-5, with no clear D. There are 14 residues in the CDR3. From germline, CDR1 is SEHNR and CDR2 FQNEAQ (reference sequence).

As concerns this clonotype: Since no conserved phenylalanine or tryptophan closes the CDR3, a read error is the likely cause. The DNA is left out, because the CDR3 cannot be placed on it with certainty; the CDR3 is given as TCRdb lists it. The CDR3: CAISGGGEPYI. The V and J genes are TRBV10-3 and TRBJ2-7. Per the germline V gene, CDR1 is ENHRY and CDR2 is SYGVKD. The CDR3 has 11 amino acids, counting both end residues.

The V and J genes are TRBV30 and TRBJ1-5; unclear D gene. The CDR3 sequence is 13 residues long. V gave up 0 bases and J gave up 10 bases, with 13 bases separating them. Germline CDR1 GTSNPN, CDR2 SVGIG (reference sequence). The CDR3 DNA reads TGTGCCTGGAGTGTAGCAAGGGAACATCCCCAGCATTTT. Its translation: CAWSVAREHPQHF.

A remark on this clonotype: At one of its ends the junction is not consistent with the germline gene, which may arise from a read error. The chain links TRBV29-1 to TRBJ2-1, with D tentatively TRBD2 (5 bases). CDR3 length: 15 residues. In germline, CDR1 is SQVTM, CDR2 ANQGSEA. The CDR3: CSVPGLASPYSELFF. The CDR3 nucleotides are TGCAGCGTTCCCGGTCTAGCCAGTCCTTACAGTGAGCTGTTCTTC.

This clonotype has more than one count but fewer than ten. A much more abundant neighbour one base away suggests this may be a read error. The chain combines TRBV4-1 with TRBJ1-1; a weak D match, TRBD1 (6 bases). The CDR3 extends over 14 amino acids. Between the trimmed V and J ends, which lost 6 bases and 3 bases, there was a span of 14 bases. CDR1 is MGHRA and CDR2 is YSYEKL in the germline V gene. The CDR3 here is CASRNGGRYTEAFF. DNA of the CDR3: TGCGCCAGCAGAAATGGGGGCCGGTACACTGAAGCTTTCTTT.

Concerning this clonotype: A junction end diverges from the germline sequence, so it may reflect a read error. The chain combines TRBV11-2 with TRBJ2-2; D is perhaps TRBD2 (6 bases). This CDR3 spans 16 amino acids. The germline gives CDR1 SGHAT, CDR2 FQNNGV. The DNA of the CDR3 is TGTGTCAGCAGCTGCGAGAGCGGGCGGAACACCGGGGAGCTGTTTTTT. Residues: CVSSCESGRNTGELFF. Using reference TRBV11-2 and TRBJ2-2 for the parts outside the CDR3, the full variable domain is EAGVAQSPRYKIIEKRQSVAFWCNPISGHATLYWYQQILGQGPKLLIQFQNNGVVDDSQLPKDRFSAERLKGVDSTLKIQPAKLEDSAVYLCVSSCESGRNTGELFFGEGSRLTVL.

This chain uses TRBV6-6 with TRBJ2-3; D remains unclear. The CDR3 loop spans 14 amino acids. V shed 5 bases and J shed 4 bases, with 13 bases lying between them. Germline V gene sequence: CDR1 MNHNY, CDR2 SVGAGI (reference sequence). DNA for the CDR3: TGTGCCAGCAGTACCCGCGGTGGAGCAGATACGCAGTATTTT. It codes for CASSTRGGADTQYF.

The chain combines TRBV5-1 with TRBJ1-6; D remains ambiguous. This CDR3 has 14 amino acids. The germline V and J ends were trimmed by 0 bases and 8 bases, with 9 bases remaining between them. CDR1 and CDR2 from the germline V gene are SGHRS and YFSETQ. The CDR3 bases are TGCGCCAGCAGCTTGGAGGCAGACTATTCACCCCTCCACTTT. Amino acids: CASSLEADYSPLHF.

Notes on this clonotype: A much more abundant neighbour one base away suggests this may be a read error. This chain links TRBV20-1 with TRBJ2-1; D remains ambiguous. Germline V CDR1 and CDR2: DFQATT, SNEGSKA (reference sequence). This CDR3 contains 14 residues. In DNA form, the CDR3 reads TGCAGTGCTAGAGAGTCAGGAGCCTACAATGAGCAGTCCTTC. Its protein product is CSARESGAYNEQSF.

In this sample, this clonotype turned up many times. The chain has TRBV11-1 and TRBJ2-2, with D possibly being TRBD2 (6 bases). The CDR3 is made up of 13 amino acids. The V gene lost 5 bases and the J gene lost 6 bases, with 10 bases spanning the gap. Germline V gives CDR1 SGHAT, CDR2 FQDESV (reference sequence). The DNA of the CDR3 is TGTGCCAGCAGCCGAGCGGGTTCCGGGGAGCTGTTTTTT. This translates into CASSRAGSGELFF.